This T cell receptor (beta chain) derives from a study of post-analysis software for immune sequencing data. Study findings and constraints: TRBV segments more frequent in patients than in controls numbered five and included TRBV5-6, TRBV5-1 and TRBV20-1. Samples from one preparation batch, clustered by F measure, grouped strongly together. Diversity measured as normalized Chao1 was significantly lower in multiple sclerosis patients than in controls.

Concerning this clonotype: Its matching antigen is unknown.

V was trimmed by 4 bases and J by 4 bases, leaving 13 bases between them. Per germline, CDR1 SGDLS and CDR2 YYNGEE. The CDR3 runs to 14 residues. Researchers reported that TCR beta cDNA libraries carried unique molecular identifiers. TCRdb reprocessed the PCR reads with MiXCR, giving one entry per CDR3 protein. The sample records roughly 430,000 distinct CDR3 sequences, roughly 38% being singletons. This TCR was sampled from a girl aged 2 to 9 with multiple sclerosis. The chain employs TRBV9 and TRBJ2-3, with a possible D match to TRBD2 (5 bases). Sequenced input: blood. DNA of the CDR3: TGTGCCAGCAGCTCAGGAGGACGACCAGATACGCAGTATTTT. Protein: CASSSGGRPDTQYF.